These 10 T cell receptor beta chains came from one sample sequenced in a study of shared clonotypes between healthy human individuals. Repertoires were generated with immunoSEQ multiplex PCR, while TCRdb's copy carries only in-frame clones and drops some. The sample yields a few hundred thousand clones, almost 97% seen once. The sequenced material came from naive CD4+ T cells sorted from blood. The subset denotes: CD45RA+ positively selected. Receptors originate from a woman aged 30 to 39 in good health.

The CDR3 bases are TGCGCCAGCAGCTCCCTGACGAACACCGGGGAGCTGTTTTTT. It codes for CASSSLTNTGELFF. The chain is built from TRBV5-1 and TRBJ2-2; D uncertain. The CDR3 runs 14 residues. The germline V and J ends were trimmed by 3 bases and 0 bases, with 6 bases remaining between them. Germline assignment: CDR1 SGHRS and CDR2 YFSETQ.

The CDR3 reads CASSKDAGTEAFF. The DNA of the CDR3 is TGTGCCAGCAGTAAGGACGCGGGCACTGAAGCTTTCTTT. The J gene is TRBJ1-1, the V gene TRBV2; D gene uncertain. Trimming took off 5 bases at V and 4 bases at J, with 11 bases between the two ends. Germline-derived CDR1 and CDR2 are SNHLY and FYNNEI. The CDR3 extends over 13 amino acids.

This clone was detected a few times. The chain couples TRBV18 to TRBJ2-7; TRBD1 matches at 8 bases. Trimming at V came to 4 bases and at J to 7 bases, leaving 3 bases not matched to a gene. The CDR3 totals 12 residues. The germline V gene encodes CDR1 KGHSH and CDR2 LQKENI. CDR3 sequence reads: CASSQQGEEQYF. DNA for the CDR3: TGTGCCAGCTCACAACAGGGGGAAGAGCAGTACTTC.

This clone appeared a single time. The CDR3 loop reads CASRAGTGSGGNTIYF. The CDR3 bases are TGTGCCAGCAGAGCCGGTACAGGTTCAGGGGGAAACACCATATATTTT. This chain uses TRBV28 with TRBJ1-3; tentatively, D is TRBD1 (5 bases). The V gene's germline CDR1 is MDHEN and CDR2 SYDVKM. The CDR3 has 16 residues. With 6 bases removed from V and 4 bases from J, the gap between germline ends came to 19 bases.

To note about this clone: A read error may account for a junction end that differs from germline. The CDR3 DNA follows: TGTGCCAGCAGCACCCCATTAGGACGGACAGGAAATCACACGGCATTC. Translated, it gives CASSTPLGRTGNHTAF. The chain uses TRBV7-2 and TRBJ2-7, with 7 positions matching TRBD1. Looked up from germline, CDR1 is SGHTA and CDR2 is FQGNSA. This CDR3 is 16 amino acids long.

The gene calls are TRBV5-1 and TRBJ2-5; maybe TRBD1 (5 bases). The J call may be in error: the DNA end matches TRBJ2-7 better. Germline-derived CDR1 and CDR2 are SGHRS and YFSETQ. The CDR3 runs to 13 residues. This chain's CDR3 is CASSLVLQDEQYF. The CDR3, as DNA: TGCGCCAGCAGCTTGGTGTTACAGGACGAGCAGTACTTC.

V gene TRBV9 combines with J gene TRBJ2-5, with 8 bases lining up with TRBD1. The trim removed 3 bases at V and 5 bases at J, leaving 9 bases unmatched. This CDR3 is 15 amino acids long. CDR1 SGDLS and CDR2 YYNGEE come from the germline V gene. CDR3 sequence reads: CASSAGQGVSETQYF. CDR3 coding DNA: TGTGCCAGCAGCGCCGGACAGGGCGTTTCGGAGACCCAGTACTTC. Complete variable domain (other parts from reference TRBV9 and TRBJ2-5): DSGVTQTPKHLITATGQRVTLRCSPRSGDLSVYWYQQSLDQGLQFLIQYYNGEERAKGNILERFSAQQFPDLHSELNLSSLELGDSALYFCASSAGQGVSETQYFGPGTRLLVL.

CDR3 residues: CASSLGTSGTEGEQFF. The CDR3 bases are TGCGCCAGCAGCCTAGGGACTAGCGGCACGGAGGGTGAGCAGTTCTTC. The chain couples TRBV5-1 to TRBJ2-1; TRBD2 agrees at 11 bases. The CDR3 length is 16 residues. The germline V gene has CDR1 SGHRS and CDR2 YFSETQ. V was clipped by 4 bases and J by 9 bases; unmatched bases: 12.

The rearrangement uses TRBV5-1 and TRBJ1-2; the D gene is possibly TRBD1 (5 bases). V gave up 4 bases and J gave up 3 bases, with 10 bases separating them. The germline V gene encodes CDR1 SGHRS and CDR2 YFSETQ. The CDR3 runs to 13 residues. The CDR3 nucleotides read TGCGCCAGCAGCCGACTGGGGGACTATGGCTACACCTTC. Its protein is CASSRLGDYGYTF.

The chain joins TRBV27 to TRBJ1-2; 7 bases agree with TRBD1. V shed 5 bases and J 2 bases; nucleotides not matched to a gene: 5. This CDR3 has 14 residues. In germline, CDR1 is MNHEY, CDR2 SMNVEV (reference sequence). The CDR3 spells CASSQSTGNYGYTF. CDR3 nucleotide sequence: TGTGCCAGCAGTCAGTCGACAGGGAACTATGGCTACACCTTC.